One T cell receptor (beta chain) is described in this entry. Its specificity is unknown. On cycle 4 day 1 and cycle 7 day 1, as well as at baseline, blood was sampled. These data come from a study of OX40 agonist ivuxolimab in advanced cancers. Study details: The dose-escalation cohort had hepatocellular carcinoma, melanoma, renal cell or head and neck cancer. Broader study findings: Low levels of normalized T-cell clonal expansion also appeared in some nonresponders. More expanded clones were found, on average, in CD8+ than in CD4+ T cells.

The CDR3 totals 13 residues. Germline V gene data show CDR1 as GTSNPN and CDR2 as SVGIG (reference sequence). Trimming cost V 5 bases and J 6 bases, with 14 bases left between them. The table came from immunoSEQ multiplex PCR; TCRdb's copy has only in-frame clones and leaves some out. The top ten clones hold roughly 0.77% of a sample with approximately 90,000 clones, around 90% of them seen once. The input for sequencing was CD4+ or CD8+ T cells sorted from blood, taken in a trial of the OX40 agonist ivuxolimab. The genes are TRBV30 and TRBJ1-5; the D gene is possibly TRBD1 (5 bases). The TCR comes from an adult with an advanced solid tumor such as melanoma, head and neck, liver or kidney cancer. The CDR3 spells CAWGQGNAQPQHF. CDR3 DNA: TGTGCCTGGGGTCAGGGTAACGCTCAGCCCCAGCATTTT.